This entry lists 16 T cell receptor beta chains sequenced from one sample in a study of beta chain features in type 1 diabetes. The investigators reverse transcribed all of the isolated RNA, so they sequenced expressed TCRB transcripts. Method: immunoSEQ multiplex PCR; TCRdb's copy keeps in-frame clones and lacks some. The profile covers about 110,000 clones, with 40% appearing a single time and less than 0.08% taken by the ten largest. Sequences were obtained from stem cell memory CD4+ T cells from blood. The receptor source for this set is a woman younger than 30 in good health.

The rearrangement links TRBV28 to TRBJ2-7, with TRBD1 as a possible D gene (5 bases). Trimming left V 5 bases short and J 8 bases short, with 22 bases between. Looked up from germline, CDR1 is MDHEN and CDR2 is SYDVKM. This CDR3 comprises 15 residues. CDR3: CASSPPRQFLRQQYF. CDR3 bases: TGTGCCAGCAGTCCTCCTCGACAGTTCTTGAGGCAGCAGTACTTC.

The rearrangement uses TRBV18 and TRBJ1-4; the match to TRBD1 covers 10 bases. The ends lost 4 bases at V and 6 bases at J; junction bases unmatched: 8. CDR1 KGHSH and CDR2 LQKENI come from the germline V gene. This CDR3 comprises 16 residues. This CDR3 reads CASSLFTGTGDEKLFF. The CDR3 DNA sequence: TGTGCCAGCTCACTTTTTACCGGGACAGGGGATGAAAAACTGTTTTTT.

The rearrangement joins TRBV6-5 to TRBJ2-4; D call uncertain. CDR3 length equals 14 residues. The germline V and J ends were trimmed by 7 bases and 0 bases, with 10 bases remaining between them. Germline V gene data show CDR1 as MNHEY and CDR2 as SVGAGI. The CDR3 loop reads CASTSPLAKNIQYF. The CDR3 nucleotides are TGTGCCAGCACTTCTCCCTTAGCCAAAAACATTCAGTACTTC.

The chain couples TRBV5-1 to TRBJ1-1, with 7 bases lining up with TRBD1. From germline, CDR1 is SGHRS and CDR2 YFSETQ. V was pared by 6 bases and J by 0 bases, with 5 bases of the junction left unmatched. The CDR3 sequence is 14 residues long. This chain's CDR3 is CASKYRGLNTEAFF. The CDR3 coding sequence is TGCGCCAGCAAGTACAGGGGCTTGAACACTGAAGCTTTCTTT.

This clone has only a few counts. This sequence joins TRBV28 and TRBJ2-7; no firm D call. With 5 bases removed from V and 1 base from J, the gap between germline ends came to 15 bases. The CDR3 totals 15 residues. The germline V gene has CDR1 MDHEN and CDR2 SYDVKM. CDR3 bases: TGTGCCAGCAGTCTACTCAAACCTCTTTCCTACGAGCAGTACTTC. Amino acid sequence: CASSLLKPLSYEQYF.

The chain combines TRBV12-2 with TRBJ2-6; TRBD2 is the table's D call, not checked against the DNA. TRBV12-2 corresponds to a pseudogene. This CDR3 has 18 residues. The CDR3 DNA follows: TGTGCAAGTCGCTTACCTAGCGGGATACACTCTGGGGCCAACGTCCTGACTTTC. This gives the protein CASRLPSGIHSGANVLTF.

J is TRBJ1-5 and V is TRBV5-1, with 10 bases identical to TRBD1. There are 14 residues in the CDR3. CDR1 is SGHRS and CDR2 is YFSETQ in the germline V gene. V dropped 3 bases and J dropped 7; count of bases not matched to a gene: 4. The CDR3 loop is CASSWTGGNQPQHF. The CDR3 bases are TGCGCCAGCAGCTGGACAGGGGGGAACCAGCCCCAGCATTTT.

This clone was counted a few times. The rearrangement links TRBV7-2 to TRBJ1-2; D is perhaps TRBD1 (5 bases). Trimming removed 2 bases from V and 4 bases from J, with 8 bases in between. CDR3 length equals 13 residues. Germline V gives CDR1 SGHTA, CDR2 FQGNSA. The CDR3 sequence: CASSLPGIYGYTF. CDR3 nucleotides: TGTGCCAGCAGCTTACCAGGGATCTATGGCTACACCTTC.

This clone was counted a few times. The genes are TRBV5-1 and TRBJ2-1, with 15 bases fitting TRBD2. V lost 4 bases and J lost 15; bases outside the gene matches: 8. This CDR3 region has 14 residues. Germline-derived CDR1 and CDR2 are SGHRS and YFSETQ. The CDR3 DNA sequence: TGCGCCAGCAGCCCAGGGACTAGCGGGAGGTTCCCGTTCTTC. It is translated as CASSPGTSGRFPFF.

This sequence joins TRBV28 and TRBJ2-7; D call uncertain. V shed 6 bases and J shed 3 bases, with 6 bases lying between them. The CDR3 has 11 amino acids. Germline V gene data show CDR1 as MDHEN and CDR2 as SYDVKM. This CDR3 is CASSVLYEQYF. The CDR3, as DNA: TGTGCCAGCAGCGTCCTCTACGAGCAGTACTTC. The variable domain in full, with the rest retrieved from reference TRBV28 and TRBJ2-7, is DVKVTQSSRYLVKRTGEKVFLECVQDMDHENMFWYRQDPGLGLRLIYFSYDVKMKEKGDIPEGYSVSREKKERFSLILESASTNQTSMYLCASSVLYEQYFGPGTRLTVT.

V is TRBV30 and J is TRBJ1-5; weak D call: TRBD1 (6 bases). The CDR3 covers 15 residues. V lost 2 bases, J lost 3 bases, and 14 bases lay in between. Per germline, CDR1 GTSNPN and CDR2 SVGIG (reference sequence). Written as DNA, the CDR3 is TGTGCCTGGAGTCGGGACAAAGCCTCCAATCAGCCCCAGCATTTT. Encoded protein: CAWSRDKASNQPQHF.

This chain connects TRBV5-8 to TRBJ2-1, with 13 positions matching TRBD2. Germline CDR1 is SGHTS and CDR2 is YDEGEE. The CDR3 consists of 16 residues. V gave up 4 bases and J gave up 2 bases; unmatched junction bases: 3. CDR3: CASSPGLAGAYNEQFF. DNA for the CDR3: TGTGCCAGCAGCCCAGGACTAGCGGGAGCCTACAATGAGCAGTTCTTC.

A few counts support this clone. The V call is TRBV6-6, the J call TRBJ1-5; weak D call: TRBD1 (6 bases). This CDR3 has 14 amino acids. Germline CDR1 and CDR2: MNHNY and SVGAGI (reference sequence). V was trimmed by 5 bases and J by 4 bases, leaving 12 bases between them. CDR3 sequence reads: CASSPRDTNQPQHF. DNA of the CDR3: TGTGCCAGCAGTCCCCGGGACACAAATCAGCCCCAGCATTTT.

This clone was found a few times. This chain joins TRBV27 and TRBJ1-2; 7 positions agree with TRBD1. The trim removed 4 bases at V and 0 bases at J, leaving 11 bases unmatched. This CDR3 comprises 17 residues. Germline V gene lookup returns CDR1 MNHEY and CDR2 SMNVEV (reference sequence). In nucleotides, the CDR3 is TGTGCCAGCAGTTCTAGGCCCGGGACAGCCCCTAACTATGGCTACACCTTC. Encoded protein: CASSSRPGTAPNYGYTF.

This chain links TRBV23-1 with TRBJ1-2, with TRBD1 matching over 10 bases. TRBV23-1 is an ORF for which the function is uncertain. Trimming took 4 bases from V and 10 from J; bases not matched to a gene: 6. The CDR3 consists of 13 residues. The CDR3 bases are TGCGCCAGCAGTCCCGGGACAGGGGCTACCTACACCTTC. Its protein product is CASSPGTGATYTF.

This clone has only a few counts. The gene calls are TRBV29-1 and TRBJ1-5, with D possibly being TRBD1 (5 bases). Trimming removed 4 bases at V and 5 bases at J, with 18 bases between. This CDR3 spans 15 amino acids. Germline V CDR1 and CDR2: SQVTM, ANQGSEA. The CDR3 spells CSVASGVSAHQPQHF. In nucleotides, the CDR3 is TGCAGCGTTGCGTCGGGGGTTTCGGCCCATCAGCCCCAGCATTTT.